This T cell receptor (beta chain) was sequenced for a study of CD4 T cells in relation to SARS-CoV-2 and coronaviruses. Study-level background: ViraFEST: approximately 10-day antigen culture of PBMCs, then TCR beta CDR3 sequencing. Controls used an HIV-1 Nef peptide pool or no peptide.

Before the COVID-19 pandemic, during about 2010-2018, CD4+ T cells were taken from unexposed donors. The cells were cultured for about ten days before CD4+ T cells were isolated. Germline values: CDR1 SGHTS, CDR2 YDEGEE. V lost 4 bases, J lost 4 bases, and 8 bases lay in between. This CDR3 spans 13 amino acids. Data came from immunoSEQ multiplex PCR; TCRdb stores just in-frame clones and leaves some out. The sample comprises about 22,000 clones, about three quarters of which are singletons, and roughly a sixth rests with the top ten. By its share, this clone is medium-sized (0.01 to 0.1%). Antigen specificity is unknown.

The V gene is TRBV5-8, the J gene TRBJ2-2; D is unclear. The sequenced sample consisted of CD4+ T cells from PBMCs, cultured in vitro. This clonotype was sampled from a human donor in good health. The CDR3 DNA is TGTGCCAGCAGCGGATTGACCACCGGGGAGCTGTTTTTT. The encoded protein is CASSGLTTGELFF.